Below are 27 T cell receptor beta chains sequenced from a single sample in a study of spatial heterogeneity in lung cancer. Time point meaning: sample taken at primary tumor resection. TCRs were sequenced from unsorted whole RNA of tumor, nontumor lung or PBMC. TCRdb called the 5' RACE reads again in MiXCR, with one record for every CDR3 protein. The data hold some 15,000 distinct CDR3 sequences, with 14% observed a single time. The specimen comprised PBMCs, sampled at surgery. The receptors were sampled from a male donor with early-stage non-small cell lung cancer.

In DNA, the CDR3 is TGTGCCAGCACCCTTGGACAGGGGTTAATTGGGCACACTGAAGCTTTCTTT. Its protein product is CASTLGQGLIGHTEAFF. The chain combines TRBV6-2 or TRBV6-3 with TRBJ1-1, with 9 positions matching TRBD1. J was trimmed by 3 bases and V by 7 bases; bases with no gene match: 15. The CDR3 runs to 17 residues. Germline-derived CDR1 and CDR2 are MNHEY and SVGEGT.

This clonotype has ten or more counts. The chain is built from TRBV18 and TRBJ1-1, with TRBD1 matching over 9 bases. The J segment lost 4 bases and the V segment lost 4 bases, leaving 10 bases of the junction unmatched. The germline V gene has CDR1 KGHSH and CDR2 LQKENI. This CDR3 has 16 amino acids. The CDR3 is CASSRETGGIGTEAFF. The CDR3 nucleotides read TGTGCCAGCTCACGGGAGACAGGGGGTATCGGCACTGAAGCTTTCTTT.

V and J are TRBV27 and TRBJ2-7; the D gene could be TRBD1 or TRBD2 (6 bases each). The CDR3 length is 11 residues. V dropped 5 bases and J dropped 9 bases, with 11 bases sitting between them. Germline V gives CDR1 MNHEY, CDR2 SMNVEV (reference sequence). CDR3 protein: CASSQGTAQYF. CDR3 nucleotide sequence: TGTGCCAGCAGTCAGGGGACTGCGCAGTACTTC.

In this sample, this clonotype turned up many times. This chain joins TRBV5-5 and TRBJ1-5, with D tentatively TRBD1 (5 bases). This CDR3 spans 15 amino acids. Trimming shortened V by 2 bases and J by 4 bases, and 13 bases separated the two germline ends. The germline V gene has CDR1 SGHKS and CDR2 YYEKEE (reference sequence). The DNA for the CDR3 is TGTGCCAGCAGCTTCGGGACGAGGGGAAATCAGCCCCAGCATTTT. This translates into CASSFGTRGNQPQHF.

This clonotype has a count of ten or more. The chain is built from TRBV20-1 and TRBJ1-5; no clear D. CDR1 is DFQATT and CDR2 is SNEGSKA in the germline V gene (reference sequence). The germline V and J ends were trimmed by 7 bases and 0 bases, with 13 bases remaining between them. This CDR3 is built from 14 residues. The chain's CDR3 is CSVRRLNSNQPQHF. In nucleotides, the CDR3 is TGCAGTGTTCGGCGGCTAAATAGCAATCAGCCCCAGCATTTT.

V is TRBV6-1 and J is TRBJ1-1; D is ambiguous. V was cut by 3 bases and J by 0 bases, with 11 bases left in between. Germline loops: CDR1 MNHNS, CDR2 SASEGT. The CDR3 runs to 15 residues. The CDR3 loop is CASSEGTGMNTEAFF. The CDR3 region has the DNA TGTGCCAGCAGTGAGGGCACTGGAATGAACACTGAAGCTTTCTTT.

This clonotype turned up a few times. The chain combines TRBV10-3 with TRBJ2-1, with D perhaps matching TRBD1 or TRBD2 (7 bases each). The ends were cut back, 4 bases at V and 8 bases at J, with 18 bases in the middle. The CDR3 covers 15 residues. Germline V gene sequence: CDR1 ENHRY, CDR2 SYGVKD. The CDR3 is CAISGDREGQYEQFF. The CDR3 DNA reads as TGTGCCATCAGTGGAGACAGGGAGGGGCAATATGAGCAGTTCTTC.

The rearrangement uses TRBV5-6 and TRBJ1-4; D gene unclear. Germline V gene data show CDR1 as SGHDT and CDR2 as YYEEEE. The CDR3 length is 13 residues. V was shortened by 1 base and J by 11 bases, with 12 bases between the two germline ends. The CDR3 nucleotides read TGTGCCAGCAGCTTGAACCGATGGGAGAAACTGTTTTTT. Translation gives CASSLNRWEKLFF.

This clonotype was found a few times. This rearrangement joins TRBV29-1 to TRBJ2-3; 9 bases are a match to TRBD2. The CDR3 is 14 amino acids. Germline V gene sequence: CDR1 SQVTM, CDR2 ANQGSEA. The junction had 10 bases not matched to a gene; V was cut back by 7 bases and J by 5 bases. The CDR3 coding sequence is TGCAGCGCCCTTATAGCGGGGGCTTTAGATACGCAGTATTTT. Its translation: CSALIAGALDTQYF.

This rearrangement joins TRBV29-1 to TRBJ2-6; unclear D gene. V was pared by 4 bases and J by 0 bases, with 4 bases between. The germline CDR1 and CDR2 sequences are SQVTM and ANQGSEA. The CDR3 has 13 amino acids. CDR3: CSVGSSGANVLTF. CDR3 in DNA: TGCAGCGTTGGGTCCTCTGGGGCCAACGTCCTGACTTTC.

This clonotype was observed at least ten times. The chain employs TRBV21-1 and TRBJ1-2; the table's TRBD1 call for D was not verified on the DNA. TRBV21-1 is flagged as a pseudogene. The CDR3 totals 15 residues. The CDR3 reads CASSPGERLNYGYTF. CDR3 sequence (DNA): TGTGCCAGCAGCCCCGGGGAGCGACTAAACTATGGCTACACCTTC.

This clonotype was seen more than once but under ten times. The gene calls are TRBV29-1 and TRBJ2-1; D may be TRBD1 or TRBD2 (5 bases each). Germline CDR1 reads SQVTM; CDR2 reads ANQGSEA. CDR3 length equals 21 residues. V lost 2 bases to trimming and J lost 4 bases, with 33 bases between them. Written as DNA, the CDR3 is TGCAGCGTTGAACTCTGTTCGCTTTTTAATCTCCGGGACCCGACGTACAATGAGCAGTTCTTC. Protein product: CSVELCSLFNLRDPTYNEQFF.

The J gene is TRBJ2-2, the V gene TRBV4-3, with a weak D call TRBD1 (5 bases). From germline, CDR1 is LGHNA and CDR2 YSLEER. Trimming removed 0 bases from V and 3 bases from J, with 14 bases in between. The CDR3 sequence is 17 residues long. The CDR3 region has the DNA TGCGCCAGCAGCCAAGAGTTGGCCAGGGCCTACACCGGGGAGCTGTTTTTT. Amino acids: CASSQELARAYTGELFF.

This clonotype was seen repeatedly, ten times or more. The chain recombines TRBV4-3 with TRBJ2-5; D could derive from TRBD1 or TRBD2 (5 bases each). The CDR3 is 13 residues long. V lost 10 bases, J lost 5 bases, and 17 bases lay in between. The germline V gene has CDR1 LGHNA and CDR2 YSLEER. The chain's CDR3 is CATSVSRGETQYF. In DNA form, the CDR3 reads TGCGCCACCTCCGTCAGTCGGGGCGAGACCCAGTACTTC.

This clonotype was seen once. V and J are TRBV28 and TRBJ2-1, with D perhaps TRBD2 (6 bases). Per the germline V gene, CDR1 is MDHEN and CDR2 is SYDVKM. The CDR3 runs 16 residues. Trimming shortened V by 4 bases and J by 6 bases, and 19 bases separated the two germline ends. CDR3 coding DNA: TGTGCCAGCAGTTCGGGGAGGCGTTTAAGGGGCAATGAGCAGTTCTTC. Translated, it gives CASSSGRRLRGNEQFF.

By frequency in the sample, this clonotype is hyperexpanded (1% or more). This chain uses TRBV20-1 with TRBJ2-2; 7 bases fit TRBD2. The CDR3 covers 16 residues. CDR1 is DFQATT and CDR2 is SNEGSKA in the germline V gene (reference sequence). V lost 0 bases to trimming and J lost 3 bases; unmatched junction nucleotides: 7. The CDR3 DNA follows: TGCAGTGCTAGAGATCTAGCTAGCGGATACACCGGGGAGCTGTTTTTT. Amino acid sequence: CSARDLASGYTGELFF.

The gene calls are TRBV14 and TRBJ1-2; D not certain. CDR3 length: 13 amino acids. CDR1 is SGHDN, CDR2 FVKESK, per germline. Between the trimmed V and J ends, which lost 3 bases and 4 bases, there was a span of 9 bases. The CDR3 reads CASSHGPTYGYTF. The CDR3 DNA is TGTGCCAGCAGCCATGGACCTACCTATGGCTACACCTTC.

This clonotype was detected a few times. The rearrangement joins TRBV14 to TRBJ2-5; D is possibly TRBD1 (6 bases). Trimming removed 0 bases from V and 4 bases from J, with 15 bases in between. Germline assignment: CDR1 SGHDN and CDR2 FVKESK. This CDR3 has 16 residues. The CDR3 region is CASSQDRGRVGETQYF. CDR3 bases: TGTGCCAGCAGCCAAGACAGGGGAAGGGTAGGAGAGACCCAGTACTTC.

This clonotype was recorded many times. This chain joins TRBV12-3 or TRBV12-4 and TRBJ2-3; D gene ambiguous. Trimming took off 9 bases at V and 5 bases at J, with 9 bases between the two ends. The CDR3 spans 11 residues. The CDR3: CASSWIDTQYF. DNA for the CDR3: TGTGCCAGTTCGTGGATAGATACGCAGTATTTT.

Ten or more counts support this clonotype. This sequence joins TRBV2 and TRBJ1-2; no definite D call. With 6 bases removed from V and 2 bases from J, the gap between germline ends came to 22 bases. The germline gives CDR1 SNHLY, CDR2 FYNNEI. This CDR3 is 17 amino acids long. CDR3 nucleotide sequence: TGTGCCAGCAGCGTTCCGAAGGACGGCGAGTTAAACTATGGCTACACCTTC. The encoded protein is CASSVPKDGELNYGYTF. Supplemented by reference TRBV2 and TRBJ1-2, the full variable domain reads EPEVTQTPSHQVTQMGQEVILRCVPISNHLYFYWYRQILGQKVEFLVSFYNNEISEKSEIFDDQFSVERPDGSNFTLKIRSTKLEDSAMYFCASSVPKDGELNYGYTFGSGTRLTVV.

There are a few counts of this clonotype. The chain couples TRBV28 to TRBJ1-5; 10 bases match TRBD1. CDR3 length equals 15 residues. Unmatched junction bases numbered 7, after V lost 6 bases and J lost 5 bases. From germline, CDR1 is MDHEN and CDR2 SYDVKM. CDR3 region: CASSTLGTGDQPQHF. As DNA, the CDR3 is TGTGCCAGCAGCACCCTAGGGACAGGGGATCAGCCCCAGCATTTT.

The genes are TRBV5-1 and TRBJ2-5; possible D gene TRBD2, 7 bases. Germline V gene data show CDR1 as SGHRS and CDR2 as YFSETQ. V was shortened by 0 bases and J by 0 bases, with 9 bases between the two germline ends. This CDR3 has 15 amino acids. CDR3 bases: TGCGCCAGCAGCTTGGAGGGGGGGCACCAAGAGACCCAGTACTTC. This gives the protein CASSLEGGHQETQYF.

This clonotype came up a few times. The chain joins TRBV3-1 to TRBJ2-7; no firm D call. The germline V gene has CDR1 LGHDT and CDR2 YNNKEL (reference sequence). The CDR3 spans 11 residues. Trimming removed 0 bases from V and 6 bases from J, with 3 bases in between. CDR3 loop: CASSQDLEQYF. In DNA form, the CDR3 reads TGTGCCAGCAGCCAAGATCTCGAGCAGTACTTC.

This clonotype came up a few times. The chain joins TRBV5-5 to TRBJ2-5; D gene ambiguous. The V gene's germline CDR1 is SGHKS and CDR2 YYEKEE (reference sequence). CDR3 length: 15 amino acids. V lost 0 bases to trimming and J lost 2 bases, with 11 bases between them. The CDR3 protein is CASSLGQDVQETQYF. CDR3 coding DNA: TGTGCCAGCAGCTTGGGTCAAGATGTTCAAGAGACCCAGTACTTC. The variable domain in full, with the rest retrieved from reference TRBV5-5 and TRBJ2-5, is DAGVTQSPTHLIKTRGQQVTLRCSPISGHKSVSWYQQVLGQGPQFIFQYYEKEERGRGNFPDRFSARQFPNYSSELNVNALLLGDSALYLCASSLGQDVQETQYFGPGTRLLVL.

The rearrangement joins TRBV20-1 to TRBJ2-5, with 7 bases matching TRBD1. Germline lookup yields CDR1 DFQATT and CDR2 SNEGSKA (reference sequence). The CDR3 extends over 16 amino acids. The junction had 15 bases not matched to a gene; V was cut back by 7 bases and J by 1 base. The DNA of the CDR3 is TGCAGTGGTCAGGGGGTGCCAACACTACCCCAAGAGACCCAGTACTTC. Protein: CSGQGVPTLPQETQYF.

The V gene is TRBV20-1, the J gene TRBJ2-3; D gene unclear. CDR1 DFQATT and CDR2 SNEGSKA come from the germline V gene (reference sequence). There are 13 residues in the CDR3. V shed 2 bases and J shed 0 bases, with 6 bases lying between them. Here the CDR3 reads CSARTGSTDTQYF. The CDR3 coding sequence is TGCAGTGCTAGAACCGGAAGCACAGATACGCAGTATTTT.

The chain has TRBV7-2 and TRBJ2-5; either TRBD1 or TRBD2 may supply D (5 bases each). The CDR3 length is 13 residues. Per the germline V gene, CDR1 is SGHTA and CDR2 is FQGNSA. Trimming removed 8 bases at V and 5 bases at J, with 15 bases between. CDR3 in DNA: TGTGCCAGCGCCCCGTCCTGGGGGGAGACCCAGTACTTC. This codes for CASAPSWGETQYF.